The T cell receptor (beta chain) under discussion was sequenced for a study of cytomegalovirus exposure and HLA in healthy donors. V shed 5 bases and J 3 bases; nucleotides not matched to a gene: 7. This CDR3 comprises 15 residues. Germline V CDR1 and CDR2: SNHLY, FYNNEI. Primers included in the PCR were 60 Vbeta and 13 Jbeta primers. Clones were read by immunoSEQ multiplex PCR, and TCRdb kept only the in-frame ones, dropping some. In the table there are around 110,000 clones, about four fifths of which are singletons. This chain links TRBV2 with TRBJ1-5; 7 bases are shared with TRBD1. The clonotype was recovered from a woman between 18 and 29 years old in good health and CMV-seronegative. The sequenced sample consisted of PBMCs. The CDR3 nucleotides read TGTGCCAGCAGTTCGACAGGGTTGGACAATCAGCCCCAGCATTTT. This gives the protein CASSSTGLDNQPQHF.